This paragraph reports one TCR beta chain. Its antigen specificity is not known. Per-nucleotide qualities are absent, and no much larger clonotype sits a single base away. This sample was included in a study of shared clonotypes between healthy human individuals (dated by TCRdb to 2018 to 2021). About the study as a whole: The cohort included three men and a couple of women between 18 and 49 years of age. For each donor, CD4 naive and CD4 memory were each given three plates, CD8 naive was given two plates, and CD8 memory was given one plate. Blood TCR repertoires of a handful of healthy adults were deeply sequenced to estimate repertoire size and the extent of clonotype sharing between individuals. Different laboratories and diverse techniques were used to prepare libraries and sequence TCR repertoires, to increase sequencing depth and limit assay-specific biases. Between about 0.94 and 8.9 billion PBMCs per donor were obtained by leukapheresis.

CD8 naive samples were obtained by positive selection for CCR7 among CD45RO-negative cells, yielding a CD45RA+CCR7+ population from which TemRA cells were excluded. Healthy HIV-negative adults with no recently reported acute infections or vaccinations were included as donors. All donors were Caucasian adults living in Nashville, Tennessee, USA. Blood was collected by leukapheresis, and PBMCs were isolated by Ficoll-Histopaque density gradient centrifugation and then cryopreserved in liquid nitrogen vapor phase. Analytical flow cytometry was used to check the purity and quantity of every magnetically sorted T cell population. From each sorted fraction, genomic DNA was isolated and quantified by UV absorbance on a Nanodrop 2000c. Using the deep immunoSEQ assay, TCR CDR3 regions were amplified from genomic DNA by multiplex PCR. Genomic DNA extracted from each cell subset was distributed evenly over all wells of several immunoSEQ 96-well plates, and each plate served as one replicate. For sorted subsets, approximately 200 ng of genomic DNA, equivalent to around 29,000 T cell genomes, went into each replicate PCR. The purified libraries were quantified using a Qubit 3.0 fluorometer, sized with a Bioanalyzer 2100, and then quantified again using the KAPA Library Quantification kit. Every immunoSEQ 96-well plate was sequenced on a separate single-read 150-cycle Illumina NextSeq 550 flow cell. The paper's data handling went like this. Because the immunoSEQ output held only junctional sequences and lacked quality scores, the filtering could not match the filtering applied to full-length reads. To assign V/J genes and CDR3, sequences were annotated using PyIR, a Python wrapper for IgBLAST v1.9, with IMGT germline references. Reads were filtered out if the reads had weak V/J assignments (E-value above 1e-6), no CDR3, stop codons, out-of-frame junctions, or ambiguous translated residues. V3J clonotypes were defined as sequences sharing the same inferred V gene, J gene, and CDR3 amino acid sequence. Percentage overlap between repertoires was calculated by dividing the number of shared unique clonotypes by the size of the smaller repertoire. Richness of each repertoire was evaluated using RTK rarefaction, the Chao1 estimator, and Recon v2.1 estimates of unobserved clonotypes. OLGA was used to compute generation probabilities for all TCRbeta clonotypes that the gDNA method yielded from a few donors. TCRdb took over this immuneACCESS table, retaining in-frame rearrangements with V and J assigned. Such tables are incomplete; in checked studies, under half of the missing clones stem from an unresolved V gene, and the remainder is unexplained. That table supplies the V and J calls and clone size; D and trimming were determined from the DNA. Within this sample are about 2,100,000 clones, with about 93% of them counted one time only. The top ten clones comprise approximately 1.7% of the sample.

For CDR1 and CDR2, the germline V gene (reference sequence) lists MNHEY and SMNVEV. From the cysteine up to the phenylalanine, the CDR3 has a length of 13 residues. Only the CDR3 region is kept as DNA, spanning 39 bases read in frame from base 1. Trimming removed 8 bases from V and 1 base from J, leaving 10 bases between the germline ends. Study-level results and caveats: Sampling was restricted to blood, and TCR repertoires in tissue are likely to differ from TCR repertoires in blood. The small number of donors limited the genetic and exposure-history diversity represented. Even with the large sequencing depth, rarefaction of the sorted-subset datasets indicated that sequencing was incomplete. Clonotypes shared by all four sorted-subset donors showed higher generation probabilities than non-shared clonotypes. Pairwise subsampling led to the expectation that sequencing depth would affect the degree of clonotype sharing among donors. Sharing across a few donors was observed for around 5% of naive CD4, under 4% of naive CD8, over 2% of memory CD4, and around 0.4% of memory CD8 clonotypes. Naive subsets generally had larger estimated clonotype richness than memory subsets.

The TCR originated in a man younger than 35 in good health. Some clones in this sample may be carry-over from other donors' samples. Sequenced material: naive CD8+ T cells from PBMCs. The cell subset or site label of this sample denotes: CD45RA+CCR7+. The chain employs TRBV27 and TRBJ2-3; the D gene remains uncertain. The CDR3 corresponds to CASRAVGTDTQYF. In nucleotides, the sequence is TGTGCCAGCCGCGCGGTAGGCACAGATACGCAGTATTTT.